The next 12 T cell receptor beta chains were all read from a single sample in a study of blood T cells in healthy people across ages. Together with a sample-barcoded 5' primer, a J-beta primer mix was included in a second PCR lasting 7 to 11 cycles. One entry per CDR3 protein results from TCRdb running MiXCR on the 5' RACE reads. Among more than 1,400,000 distinct CDR3 sequences listed, about 40% were seen once. Sequenced sample: blood. Receptor source: a woman younger than 35 in good health.

The chain combines TRBV27 with TRBJ1-4; a possible D gene is TRBD1 (5 bases). Deletions cut 4 bases from V and 6 bases from J, with 15 bases between. This CDR3 spans 15 amino acids. Per the germline V gene, CDR1 is MNHEY and CDR2 is SMNVEV (reference sequence). CDR3 nucleotide sequence: TGTGCCAGCAGTTCATTGTGGGACCGCTATGAAAAACTGTTTTTT. The encoded protein is CASSSLWDRYEKLFF.

The V and J genes are TRBV4-1 and TRBJ1-1; no clear D. CDR3 length equals 14 residues. CDR1 MGHRA and CDR2 YSYEKL come from the germline V gene. V was shortened by 0 bases and J by 5 bases, with 10 bases between the two germline ends. The CDR3 DNA reads TGCGCCAGCAGCCAAGAACCGGGAGGGACTGAAGCTTTCTTT. This translates into CASSQEPGGTEAFF.

A few counts support this clonotype. The chain carries TRBV20-1 and TRBJ2-4; D gene unclear. The DNA end is more similar to TRBJ2-7, so the J call may be wrong. The CDR3 length is 12 residues. Per germline, CDR1 DFQATT and CDR2 SNEGSKA (reference sequence). In DNA, the CDR3 is TGCAGTGGCTACAAACTTTTGGACGAGCAGTACTTC. Protein sequence: CSGYKLLDEQYF.

This clonotype was seen more than once but under ten times. The chain is built from TRBV7-9 and TRBJ2-3; 13 bases line up with TRBD2. Germline CDR1 and CDR2: SEHNR and FQNEAQ (reference sequence). This CDR3 region has 17 residues. Trimming at V came to 3 bases and at J to 2 bases, leaving 5 bases not matched to a gene. CDR3 in DNA: TGTGCCAGCAGCTTGACTAGCGGGGGGCCATCCACAGATACGCAGTATTTT. This encodes CASSLTSGGPSTDTQYF.

The chain recombines TRBV10-3 with TRBJ2-5, with TRBD2 matching 13 bases. This CDR3 contains 15 residues. The germline CDR1 and CDR2 sequences are ENHRY and SYGVKD. The V gene end was trimmed by 6 bases and the J gene end by 11 bases; junction bases not matched to a gene: 12. The CDR3 nucleotides are TGTGCCATCAGCCCCGGGACTAGCGGGACTGGTGAGCAGTACTTC. Its translation: CAISPGTSGTGEQYF.

V and J are TRBV20-1 and TRBJ1-5; the match to TRBD1 covers 9 bases. CDR1 is DFQATT and CDR2 is SNEGSKA in the germline V gene (reference sequence). J gave up 7 bases and V 6 bases, and 10 bases lay outside the gene matches. CDR3 length: 14 residues. The CDR3 loop reads CSAHGGQGAQPQHF. The CDR3 DNA follows: TGCAGTGCCCATGGGGGACAGGGTGCGCAGCCCCAGCATTTT.

This clonotype was seen only a few times. The chain uses TRBV30 and TRBJ1-2; D is uncertain. Looked up from germline, CDR1 is GTSNPN and CDR2 is SVGIG (reference sequence). CDR3 size: 10 residues. The germline V and J ends were trimmed by 5 bases and 6 bases, with 7 bases remaining between them. The DNA of the CDR3 is TGTGCCTGGGAGAGGGATGGCTACACCTTC. Encoded protein: CAWERDGYTF.

The DNA for the CDR3 is TGCGCCAGCAGCTTCGGGACAGGCACTGAAGCTTTCTTT. Its protein product is CASSFGTGTEAFF. The chain has TRBV5-1 and TRBJ1-1; 8 nucleotides agree with TRBD1. Losses at the gene ends were 2 bases for V and 4 bases for J; bases not matched to a gene: 1. The CDR3 contains 13 residues. Germline lookup yields CDR1 SGHRS and CDR2 YFSETQ.

Only a few counts were recorded for this clonotype. This sequence joins TRBV29-1 and TRBJ1-1; no firm D call. CDR3 size: 11 residues. Trimming pared 1 base from V and 8 bases from J, leaving 8 bases between. Germline CDR1 and CDR2: SQVTM and ANQGSEA. The CDR3, as DNA: TGCAGCGTTGAAGGGGCAGGAGAAGCTTTCTTT. Its protein is CSVEGAGEAFF.

The chain couples TRBV29-1 to TRBJ2-5; TRBD2 aligns across 12 bases. Unmatched junction bases numbered 21, after V lost 8 bases and J lost 11 bases. This CDR3 is 16 amino acids long. The germline CDR1 and CDR2 sequences are SQVTM and ANQGSEA. DNA for the CDR3: TGCAGCTCCGGGGAGGCTAGCGGGGGGGTCGGCAATGAGCAGTACTTC. It encodes CSSGEASGGVGNEQYF.

This rearrangement joins TRBV6-6 to TRBJ1-1, with D possibly TRBD1 on 5 matching bases. Trimming left V 5 bases short and J 5 bases short, with 15 bases between. Germline V gene data show CDR1 as MNHNY and CDR2 as SVGAGI (reference sequence). This CDR3 region has 14 residues. The CDR3 nucleotides read TGTGCCAGCAGTCTTGGGGGACCACGGACTGAAGCTTTCTTT. Translating it yields CASSLGGPRTEAFF.

This clonotype has just a few counts. The chain carries TRBV20-1 and TRBJ2-4; TRBD1 matches 9 bases. Matching the DNA end better, TRBJ2-7 makes the J call doubtful. Looked up from germline, CDR1 is DFQATT and CDR2 is SNEGSKA (reference sequence). The CDR3 totals 13 residues. The CDR3 DNA is TGCAGTGTTGGGACAGGGACATCCTACGAGCAGTACTTC. It codes for CSVGTGTSYEQYF.